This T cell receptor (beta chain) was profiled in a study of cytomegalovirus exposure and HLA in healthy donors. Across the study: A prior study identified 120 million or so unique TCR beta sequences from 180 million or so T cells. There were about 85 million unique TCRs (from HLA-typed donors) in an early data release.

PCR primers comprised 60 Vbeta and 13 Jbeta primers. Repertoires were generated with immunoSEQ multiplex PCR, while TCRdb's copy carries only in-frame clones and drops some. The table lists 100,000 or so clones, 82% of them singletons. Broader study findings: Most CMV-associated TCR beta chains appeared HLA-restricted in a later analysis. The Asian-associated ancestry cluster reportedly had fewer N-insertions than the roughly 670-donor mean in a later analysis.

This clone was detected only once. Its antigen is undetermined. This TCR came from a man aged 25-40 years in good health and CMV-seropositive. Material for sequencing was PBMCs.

The CDR3 reads CSVGGRGEQYF. CDR3 nucleotides: TGCAGCGTTGGGGGAAGGGGCGAGCAGTACTTC. The chain recombines TRBV29-1 with TRBJ2-7; D may be TRBD1 (5 bases). The CDR3 sequence is 11 residues long. Germline values: CDR1 SQVTM, CDR2 ANQGSEA. Deletions cut 4 bases from V and 6 bases from J, with 10 bases between.